In this sample, the clone carrying this T cell receptor beta chain turned up many times. The antigen remains undetermined. The sample originates from a study of human T cells and chemical hapten exposure. Study details: DPC at 2% was the sensitizing agent, placed on around 2 cm by around 2 cm of upper inner arm skin.

Time point of the sample: pre-sensitization, week 0. Treatment indicated: therapeutic diphenylcyclopropenone sensitization with weekly scalp DPC. Researchers sampled blood before each patch test went on. Germline V lookup: CDR1 SQVTM, CDR2 ANQGSEA. V was clipped by 7 bases and J by 3 bases, with 9 bases between them. The length of the CDR3 is 12 residues. The library put unique molecular identifiers onto individual cDNA molecules. Using its own MiXCR run on the RACE reads, TCRdb lists one record per CDR3 protein. The repertoire consists of some 400,000 distinct CDR3 sequences, with around 5.5% occurring once and the leading ten covering around 2.6%. Overall study results and limits: Large CDR3 similarity clusters arose significantly more often from expanded TCRs than from controls.

Sequenced material: whole blood, taken in connection with sensitization to the hapten diphenylcyclopropenone (DPC). The source of this sequence is a woman between 45 and 60 years old with alopecia areata. Some clones in this sample may be carry-over from other donors' samples. V and J are TRBV29-1 and TRBJ2-2, with unresolved D. CDR3: CSADKDTGELFF. The CDR3, as DNA: TGCAGCGCTGACAAGGACACCGGGGAGCTGTTTTTT.